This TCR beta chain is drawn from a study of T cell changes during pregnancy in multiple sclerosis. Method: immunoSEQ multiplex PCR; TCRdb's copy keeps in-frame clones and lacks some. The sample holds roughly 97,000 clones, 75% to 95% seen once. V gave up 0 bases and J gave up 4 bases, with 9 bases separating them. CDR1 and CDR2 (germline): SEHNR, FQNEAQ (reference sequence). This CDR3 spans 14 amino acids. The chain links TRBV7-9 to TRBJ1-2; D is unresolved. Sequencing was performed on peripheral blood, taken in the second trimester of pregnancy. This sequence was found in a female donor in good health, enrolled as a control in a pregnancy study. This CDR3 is CASSLAGLSYGYTF. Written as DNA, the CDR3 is TGTGCCAGCAGCTTAGCTGGGCTATCCTATGGCTACACCTTC.